This T cell receptor (beta chain) was profiled in a study of T cells after yellow fever vaccination (dated by TCRdb to between 2019 and 2020). Regarding the study in general: The SMART-Seq v4 Ultra Low Input RNA kit was used to prepare libraries from fractions with low cell numbers. To follow T-cell clones before and after primary and booster YFV17D yellow fever vaccination, bulk TCR alpha and beta repertoires were sequenced over time. Two healthy male donors made up the cohort, one aged 18 to 30 years and the other aged 30 to 40 years. Blood was collected at multiple timepoints before and after primary and secondary immunization, and bulk PBMC replicates and cell subsets were isolated.

Sample treatment or condition, as interpreted from the label and publication: live attenuated yellow fever vaccine strain. A standard Ficoll-Paque protocol was used to isolate PBMCs from peripheral blood. CD4 and CD8 T-cell fractions were isolated with Dynabeads CD4 and CD8 positive selection kits. RNA was extracted with TriZol from bulk PBMCs, CD4 and CD8 fractions, and dextramer-positive and dextramer-negative fractions. CDR1 SGHTA and CDR2 FQGNSA are derived from the germline V gene. The CDR3 holds 14 amino acids from the cysteine to the phenylalanine. Kept here is only the CDR3 DNA, which spans 42 bases and is read in frame from base 1. V gives up 1 base and J gives up 3 bases, and the segment between their germline ends measures 9 bases. This clonotype was picked up a small number of times. The specificity of this receptor is unknown. No base quality information exists; no much larger clone differs at one position.

On the study overall, not on this receptor specifically: Most clones expanded after primary vaccination were re-detected after the booster (approximately 96% of CD4 and approximately 88% of CD8), suggesting broad memory maintenance. Computational filtering was needed because FACS-sorted repertoires could contain abundant contaminating clonotypes from the bulk population. A small fraction of clonotypes showed up in both the CD4 and CD8 compartments, probably as a result of convergent recombination. Only two donors were included in the study, so the extent to which the findings can be generalized is limited. Compared with the primary T-cell response, the secondary T-cell response was weaker but faster, peaking on day 5 rather than day 15.

Sequencing was performed on an Illumina NovaSeq 6000. TCR cDNA was synthesized by 5'RACE template switching, which introduced a universal primer site and unique molecular identifiers. cDNA synthesis was primed from both the TCR alpha and TCR beta constant segments. Two PCR steps were used to amplify libraries, with sample barcodes and sequencing adapters being added in the second step. Sequencing of the libraries was done on either Illumina HiSeq 2500 (2x100 bp) or NovaSeq (2x150 bp). The original methods were these. MIGEC was used to demultiplex reads and collapse the reads into UMI consensus sequences, and MiXCR was used for V(D)J alignment. Using edgeR on replicate PBMC samples, clonotypes were called vaccine-responding if FDR was below 0.01 and the log2 fold change was above 5 up to day 15. Each bulk clonotype received a CD4 or CD8 identity based on whether the sequenced CD4 or CD8 repertoire contained that clonotype at higher abundance. TCRdb reanalyzed the raw reads on its own, using fastp at Q25 for trimming and MiXCR for clone calling, and kept in-frame beta chains. Each entry merges the rows of one CDR3 protein and shows their most common DNA and genes. The V and J calls were determined by TCRdb, not by the authors. The sample table records some 300,000 distinct CDR3 sequences; roughly 8.7% of these occur just once. The top ten constitute around 3.3% of the sample.

The rearrangement joined TRBV7-2 to TRBJ1-1; the D gene is perhaps TRBD1, on 5 matching bases. The sequencing here drew on CD4+ T cells sorted from PBMCs, taken 5 days after the yellow fever booster vaccination. The TCR comes from a man between 18 and 35 years old who received the YFV17D yellow fever vaccine. The CDR3 has the sequence CASSLGRVHTEAFF. Read as DNA, the sequence is TGTGCCAGCAGCTTAGGCAGGGTGCACACTGAAGCTTTCTTT.